Presented here are 5 T cell receptor beta chains from one specimen sequenced in a study of molecular identifiers for immune sequencing clone quantification (dated by TCRdb to 2016 to 2018). Libraries were made using PCR. The sequencer was a NextSeq 500. TCRdb ran its own pipeline on the public reads, namely fastp trimming at Q25 and MiXCR clone calling, and kept in-frame beta chains. Identical CDR3 proteins give one entry, which carries the most common genes and DNA. This sample holds hundreds of thousands of distinct CDR3 sequences; about 25% were observed only once. The ten largest clones represent about 0.81% of the sample. The sequencing sample was made of naive CD8+ T cells from blood, with Jurkat cell RNA spiked in. The sample's cell subset or site, from its label and the paper: FACS-sorted CD8+CD4-CCR7+CD45RA+ naive T cells. Receptors originate from a human donor in good health. Some libraries in this study had Jurkat cell RNA spiked in.

The V gene is TRBV14, the J gene TRBJ2-1; 7 bases line up with TRBD2. V dropped 0 bases and J dropped 10; count of bases not matched to a gene: 15. From germline, CDR1 is SGHDN and CDR2 FVKESK. The CDR3 has 17 residues. The CDR3 here is CASSQDLIKRDREEQFF. CDR3 DNA sequence: TGTGCCAGCAGCCAAGATCTGATAAAGCGGGACCGAGAAGAGCAGTTCTTC.

This rearrangement joins TRBV7-9 to TRBJ1-5, with D perhaps TRBD1 (5 bases). This CDR3 has 20 amino acids. Trimming pared 1 base from V and 2 bases from J, leaving 24 bases between. In germline, CDR1 is SEHNR, CDR2 FQNEAQ (reference sequence). CDR3 sequence: CASSLGVGGSGPGGNQPQHF. The CDR3, as DNA: TGTGCCAGCAGCTTAGGTGTCGGGGGAAGTGGGCCGGGGGGCAATCAGCCCCAGCATTTT.

This clonotype was recorded a few times. The chain carries TRBV5-6 and TRBJ2-2; no reliable D call. V was cut by 7 bases and J by 3 bases, with 10 bases left in between. Germline assignment: CDR1 SGHDT and CDR2 YYEEEE. The CDR3 covers 13 residues. CDR3 nucleotide sequence: TGTGCCAGCCCGTCCCGGGACACCGGGGAGCTGTTTTTT. This codes for CASPSRDTGELFF.

This clonotype was counted between two and nine times. The gene calls are TRBV28 and TRBJ2-2, with unresolved D. Germline V gene data show CDR1 as MDHEN and CDR2 as SYDVKM. The CDR3 totals 17 residues. Trimming removed 2 bases from V and 6 bases from J, with 19 bases in between. CDR3 sequence (DNA): TGTGCCAGCAGTTTAATCCAAAGGACGGGTGGACCCGGGGAGCTGTTTTTT. Residues: CASSLIQRTGGPGELFF.

This clonotype was recorded a few times. The V call is TRBV28, the J call TRBJ2-1, with TRBD2 matching 11 bases. Germline CDR1 MDHEN, CDR2 SYDVKM. There are 15 residues in the CDR3. Trimming removed 6 bases from V and 5 bases from J; junction bases left unmatched: 6. CDR3 sequence reads: CASRTTSGINNEQFF. CDR3 coding DNA: TGTGCCAGCAGGACGACTAGCGGGATTAACAATGAGCAGTTCTTC.